This T cell receptor (beta chain) was documented in a study of blood T cell repertoires in COVID-19. Produced via immunoSEQ multiplex PCR; TCRdb's table is partial and in-frame only. The sample has about 180,000 clones, about 81% seen once; the top ten hold about 11%. Seattle enrolled patients during active infection and tracked them longitudinally. CDR3 length: 10 residues. The receptor was derived from an elderly woman with COVID-19, enrolled during active disease. Sequencing was done on a sample of peripheral blood. V usage is TRBV21-1 and J usage is TRBJ1-2. TRBV21-1 is a known pseudogene. The CDR3 spells CASSICGYTF. CDR3 sequence (DNA): TGTGCCAGCAGCATCTGTGGCTACACCTTC.